This TCR beta chain was sequenced during a study of T cell repertoires in cytomegalovirus infection. About the research overall: Signatures in public TCR beta sequences pointed to both CMV infection and matching HLA type. General observations from the study: Ex vivo responses were dominated by HLA-C-restricted CMV-specific TCR beta clonotypes. Cumulative frequency (of public TCR beta family members) identified carriers of CMV plus the relevant HLA.

MiXCR, run by TCRdb on the reads, gives a single entry per CDR3 protein. The sample shows 740,000 or so distinct CDR3 sequences, roughly 36% of them seen only once. Per the germline V gene, CDR1 is MNHNY and CDR2 is SVGAGI (reference sequence). The J segment lost 0 bases and the V segment lost 4 bases, leaving 27 bases of the junction unmatched. The CDR3 totals 22 residues. This clonotype was counted a few times. The antigen remains unidentified. What was sequenced was PBMCs. The chain couples TRBV6-6 to TRBJ2-7; TRBD2 matches at 7 bases. This clonotype originated in a human donor in good health (CMV status not recorded). Some clones in this sample may be carry-over from other donors' samples. CDR3: CASSSGRGAGVTTPTSSYEQYF. The CDR3, as DNA: TGTGCCAGCAGTTCCGGACGGGGTGCGGGGGTTACGACCCCGACTAGCTCCTACGAGCAGTACTTC.